These 9 T cell receptor beta chains share one sample of origin, sequenced in a study of shared clonotypes between healthy human individuals. Generated by immunoSEQ multiplex PCR, the TCRdb table keeps only in-frame clones and is missing some. The sample holds 85,000 to 100,000 clones, 60% to 75% seen once. Sequenced material: memory CD8+ T cells sorted from blood. The subset here: CD45RO+ cells pooled with CCR7-negative TemRA cells. The receptors originated from a man under 40 in good health.

This rearrangement joins TRBV19 to TRBJ1-4; no firm D call. The V end was cut by 3 bases, the J end by 3 bases, with 8 bases between. Germline CDR1 reads LNHDA; CDR2 reads SQIVND (reference sequence). This CDR3 spans 14 amino acids. The CDR3 DNA reads as TGTGCCAGTAGTATGTTCAGTTCTAATGAAAAACTGTTTTTT. Protein: CASSMFSSNEKLFF.

V gene TRBV7-9 combines with J gene TRBJ2-3; a weak D match, TRBD1 (5 bases). This CDR3 contains 14 residues. Germline V gene sequence: CDR1 SEHNR, CDR2 FQNEAQ (reference sequence). V lost 5 bases and J lost 0, with 9 bases in between. The CDR3 loop reads CASSGHRSTDTQYF. CDR3 coding DNA: TGTGCCAGCAGCGGACACCGTAGCACAGATACGCAGTATTTT.

This clone showed up just a few times. The chain has TRBV27 and TRBJ2-1; D unclear. This CDR3 has 17 residues. V was clipped by 2 bases and J by 0 bases, with 14 bases between them. CDR1 MNHEY and CDR2 SMNVEV come from the germline V gene (reference sequence). The CDR3: CASSLSRFQSSYNEQFF. The DNA for the CDR3 is TGTGCCAGCAGTTTAAGTCGTTTCCAGAGCTCCTACAATGAGCAGTTCTTC.

This chain joins TRBV7-9 and TRBJ2-3; 13 positions match TRBD2. Germline V gives CDR1 SEHNR, CDR2 FQNEAQ (reference sequence). J gave up 3 bases and V 5 bases, and 8 bases lay outside the gene matches. CDR3 length equals 17 residues. As DNA, the CDR3 is TGTGCCAGCAGCGGGGGGACTAGCGGGACTCTAACAGATACGCAGTATTTT. Its protein product is CASSGGTSGTLTDTQYF.

This clone was detected a few times. At the DNA level, this CDR3 is encoded by other sequences in the same sample as well. The chain links TRBV6-4 to TRBJ2-2, with D perhaps matching TRBD2 (6 bases). V lost 3 bases to trimming and J lost 2 bases, with 7 bases between them. The germline V gene has CDR1 MRHNA and CDR2 SNTAGT. The CDR3 consists of 14 residues. The CDR3 nucleotides are TGTGCCAGCAGTGATGGGACTAACACCGGGGAGCTGTTTTTT. It codes for CASSDGTNTGELFF.

The genes are TRBV6-5 and TRBJ2-5; D possibly corresponds to TRBD2 (5 bases). The germline gives CDR1 MNHEY, CDR2 SVGAGI. Between the trimmed V and J ends, which lost 6 bases and 5 bases, there was a span of 13 bases. The CDR3 totals 13 residues. This chain's CDR3 is CASSYPSWETQYF. The CDR3 nucleotides read TGTGCCAGCAGCTATCCTAGCTGGGAGACCCAGTACTTC.

The V call is TRBV6-1, the J call TRBJ1-5; D might be TRBD1 (5 bases). The CDR3 is made up of 15 amino acids. The germline V gene has CDR1 MNHNS and CDR2 SASEGT. Trimming removed 6 bases at V and 1 base at J, with 13 bases between. The CDR3 nucleotides read TGTGCCAGCAGGGGGCTGTTAGGGAGCAATCAGCCCCAGCATTTT. Encoded protein: CASRGLLGSNQPQHF.

The sample holds one count of this clone. The chain carries TRBV5-1 and TRBJ2-3; the match to TRBD2 covers 9 bases. The CDR3 loop spans 16 amino acids. The ends lost 4 bases at V and 2 bases at J; junction bases unmatched: 8. Per germline, CDR1 SGHRS and CDR2 YFSETQ. The DNA for the CDR3 is TGCGCCAGCAGCACCGGGACTAGCTTATACACAGATACGCAGTATTTT. Protein product: CASSTGTSLYTDTQYF.

The chain has TRBV7-2 and TRBJ2-7; no clear D gene. Trimming pared 1 base from V and 2 bases from J, leaving 12 bases between. CDR3 length: 15 residues. Germline CDR1 and CDR2: SGHTA and FQGNSA. The CDR3 is CASSLVPADTYEQYF. The CDR3 DNA reads as TGTGCCAGCAGCTTAGTTCCCGCGGATACCTACGAGCAGTACTTC.